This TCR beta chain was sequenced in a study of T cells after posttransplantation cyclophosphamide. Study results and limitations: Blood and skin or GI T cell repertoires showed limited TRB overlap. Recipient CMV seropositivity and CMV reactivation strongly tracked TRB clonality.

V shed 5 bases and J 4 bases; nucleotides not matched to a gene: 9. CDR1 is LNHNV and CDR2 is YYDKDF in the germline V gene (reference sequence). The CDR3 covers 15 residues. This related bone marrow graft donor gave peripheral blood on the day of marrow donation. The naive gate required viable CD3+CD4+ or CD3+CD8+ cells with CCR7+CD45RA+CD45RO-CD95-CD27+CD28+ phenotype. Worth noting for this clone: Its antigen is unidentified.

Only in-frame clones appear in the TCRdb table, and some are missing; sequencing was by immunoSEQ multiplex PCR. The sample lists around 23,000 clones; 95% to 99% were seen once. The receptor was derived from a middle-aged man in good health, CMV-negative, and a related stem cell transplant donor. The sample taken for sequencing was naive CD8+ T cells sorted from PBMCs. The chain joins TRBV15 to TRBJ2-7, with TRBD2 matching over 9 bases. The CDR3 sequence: CATSGGLANPYEQYF. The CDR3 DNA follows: TGTGCCACCAGCGGGGGACTAGCTAATCCGTACGAGCAGTACTTC.